The entry below describes one T cell receptor (beta chain). Its antigen is currently unknown. The sample originates from a study of cytomegalovirus exposure and HLA in healthy donors. Study-level findings and limits: In the 120 or so validation repertoires, just under 95% of cluster scores exceeded 0, per a later analysis.

The protocol was immunoSEQ multiplex PCR, while the TCRdb copy is restricted to in-frame clones and leaves out a portion. The repertoire holds about 76,000 clones, with about 95% as singletons. CDR3 length equals 13 residues. V was cut by 3 bases and J by 8 bases, with 14 bases left in between. Germline V lookup: CDR1 SGHDT, CDR2 YYEEEE. This receptor was taken from a woman aged 18-29 years in good health and CMV-seronegative. Sequencing used PBMCs. The chain links TRBV5-6 to TRBJ1-2; possibly TRBD1 for D (5 bases). The CDR3 coding sequence is TGTGCCAGCAGCTGGGCAGACAGTAGAGGCTACACCTTC. Residues: CASSWADSRGYTF.